This TCR beta chain was observed in a study of blood T cell repertoires in COVID-19. Across the whole study: Material from acute and convalescent COVID-19 was sourced from the United States, Italy and Spain. T cells, B-cell-depleted T cells, or PBMCs provided the cDNA or gDNA that served as material.

CDR1 and CDR2 from the germline V gene are KGHSH and LQKENI. The CDR3 length is 14 residues. V was clipped by 3 bases and J by 9 bases, with 15 bases between them. In the authors' workflow: Amplification of reference gene primers was used by the study to estimate nucleated cell counts. Only in-frame clones appear in the TCRdb table, and some are missing; sequencing was by immunoSEQ multiplex PCR. Clonal size and the V and J genes are those of that table, whereas D and trimming came from the DNA. The profile shows approximately 69,000 clones, roughly 86% of them singletons. The rearrangement uses TRBV18 and TRBJ1-3; a possible D gene is TRBD1 (6 bases). The source of this sequence is a human donor in a cohort sampled during active COVID-19. Sequenced sample: peripheral blood. CDR3 bases: TGTGCCAGCTCACCGGACAGTTCGGAAATCACCATATATTTT. This codes for CASSPDSSEITIYF.